This paragraph covers one T cell receptor (beta chain) sequence. Its antigen remains unidentified. No base quality values were provided; no much bigger clone lies one nucleotide off. The data originate from a study of cytomegalovirus exposure and HLA in healthy donors (TCRdb year 2017). Study-level background: According to a later analysis, the 120 validation repertoires were produced on the same platform as the 666 repertoires of the first cohort. The aim of the study was to test whether cataloging public T cell receptors could identify signatures of past pathogen exposure. In addition to the first cohort of about 650 subjects, a separate validation cohort of about 120 different subjects was used. High-throughput TCR immunosequencing, statistical association of individual TCRs with disease status, and machine learning were combined to predict cytomegalovirus infection status.

Counted from cysteine to phenylalanine, this CDR3 has 15 amino acids. The entry retains the CDR3 DNA only, 45 bases that are in frame from base 1. V and J are trimmed by 5 bases and 10 bases, and the gene matches miss 13 bases of the junction. The germline V gene supplies CDR1 MNHEY and CDR2 SVGAGI. The full study reports these points: A later analysis had no HLA typing for the validation cohort, so co-occurrence there was scored across all 110 or so repertoires. In vitro tests confirmed that a few of the cytomegalovirus-associated TCR beta chains recognize cytomegalovirus antigens. The classifier was reported to diagnose cytomegalovirus status with high specificity and sensitivity in both the original and validation cohorts. Most TCR sequences were seen in very few donors, while some public TCRs were found in many individuals. In a later analysis, TCRs clustered in the first cohort were found to also tend to co-occur in the approximately 120 validation repertoires, with 85% to 95% of cluster scores above 0. The authors suggested that the approach could potentially be generalized to other disease states and immunological phenotypes. In the study, 150 to 200 TCR beta chains were listed as associated with cytomegalovirus.

The donors were included in the validation cohort of over a hundred subjects, a group kept apart from the 666-subject first cohort. Library generation was performed with the immunoSEQ multiplex PCR assay. The published analysis was carried out like this. A statistical classification framework was built for diagnosing cytomegalovirus status from the catalog of TCR beta chain sequences. As stored in TCRdb, this immuneACCESS dataset retains in-frame rearrangements with V and J assigned. A fraction of the clones does not appear; measured against another copy, unresolved V genes explain less than half of the discrepancy, and the remainder lacks a known reason. Clone size and the V and J calls come from that table; the DNA yielded D and trimming. The sample profile shows about 160,000 clones; 95% to 96% of them were found once. 0.89% of the sample is taken by the ten largest.

In this chain, TRBV6-5 is recombined with TRBJ2-1, with 8 bases matching TRBD2. The receptor comes from a woman younger than 35 in good health and CMV-seronegative. What was sequenced was PBMCs. CDR3 protein: CASSQPYTSSGEQFF. The DNA sequence is given as TGTGCCAGCAGTCAGCCATATACATCTAGCGGGGAGCAGTTCTTC.